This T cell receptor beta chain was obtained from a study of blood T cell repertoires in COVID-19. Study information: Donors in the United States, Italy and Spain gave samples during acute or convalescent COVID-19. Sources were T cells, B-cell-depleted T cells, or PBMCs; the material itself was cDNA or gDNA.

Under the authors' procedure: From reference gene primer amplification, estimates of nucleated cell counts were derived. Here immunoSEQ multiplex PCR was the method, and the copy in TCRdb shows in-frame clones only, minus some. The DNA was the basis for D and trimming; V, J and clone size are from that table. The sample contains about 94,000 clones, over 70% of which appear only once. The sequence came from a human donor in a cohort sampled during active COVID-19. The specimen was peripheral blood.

The CDR3 here is CASSHKTGQGYEQYF. The CDR3 DNA is TGCGCCAGCAGCCATAAAACAGGACAGGGCTACGAGCAGTACTTC. The chain joins TRBV4-1 to TRBJ2-7; TRBD1 aligns across 8 bases. Germline CDR1 reads MGHRA; CDR2 reads YSYEKL. Germline trimming cut 3 bases from V and 3 bases from J; bases unmatched to any gene: 7. This CDR3 has 15 residues.